The 32 T cell receptor beta chains reported below all come from one sample, sequenced in a study of blood T cells in healthy people across ages. Together with a sample-barcoded 5' primer, a J-beta primer mix was included in a second PCR lasting roughly 6 to 12 cycles. TCRdb itself ran the 5' RACE reads through MiXCR, one entry per CDR3 protein. The sample shows roughly 1.6 million distinct CDR3 sequences, 34% of them seen only once. The sample comprised blood. The receptors were gathered from a woman aged 25 to 39 in good health.

Comment on this clonotype: One end of the junction does not line up with germline, which may come from a read error. The V call is TRBV2, the J call TRBJ2-3; 9 bases align to TRBD2. The CDR3 is 14 amino acids. Germline V gene data show CDR1 as SNHLY and CDR2 as FYNNEI. The CDR3 loop reads CAGQRGTSKDTQYF. The DNA of the CDR3 is TGTGCCGGACAGAGGGGGACTAGCAAAGATACGCAGTATTTT.

This clonotype was counted a few times. The V gene is TRBV20-1, the J gene TRBJ1-5; TRBD1 is a possible D gene (6 bases). The CDR3 spans 13 residues. Trimming cost V 7 bases and J 3 bases, with 13 bases left between them. Per the germline V gene, CDR1 is DFQATT and CDR2 is SNEGSKA (reference sequence). The CDR3: CSGQGTFNQPQHF. CDR3 DNA: TGCAGTGGCCAGGGGACATTCAATCAGCCCCAGCATTTT.

This clonotype was found a few times. The J gene is TRBJ1-2, the V gene TRBV6-5; D might be TRBD1 (5 bases). V was shortened by 0 bases and J by 8 bases, with 10 bases between the two germline ends. In germline, CDR1 is MNHEY, CDR2 SVGAGI. The CDR3 consists of 13 residues. The CDR3 DNA reads as TGTGCCAGCAGTTACTCGGGGCTCAACGGCTACACCTTC. It is translated as CASSYSGLNGYTF.

Here the CDR3 reads CSVPTGARYEQYF. CDR3 DNA: TGCAGTGTCCCGACAGGGGCGAGGTACGAGCAGTACTTC. The V gene is TRBV20-1, the J gene TRBJ2-7; TRBD1 matches at 8 bases. Germline assignment: CDR1 DFQATT and CDR2 SNEGSKA (reference sequence). The CDR3 has 13 residues. Trimming took 7 bases from V and 4 from J; bases not matched to a gene: 9.

The CDR3 sequence is CSARARKGWETQYF. Here the CDR3 DNA reads TGCAGTGCTAGAGCCCGGAAGGGTTGGGAGACCCAGTACTTC. This chain uses TRBV20-1 with TRBJ2-5; D not certain. CDR3 length: 14 amino acids. The germline CDR1 and CDR2 sequences are DFQATT and SNEGSKA (reference sequence). Trimming took off 1 base at V and 5 bases at J, with 14 bases between the two ends.

This clonotype was observed a single time. The CDR3 loop is CASSSGVTGFYEQFF. The CDR3 bases are TGTGCCAGCAGCTCCGGGGTTACAGGGTTTTATGAGCAGTTCTTC. The chain couples TRBV5-4 to TRBJ2-1; possible D gene TRBD1, 6 bases. CDR3 length: 15 residues. Germline-derived CDR1 and CDR2 are SGHNT and YYREEE (reference sequence). Trimming shortened V by 3 bases and J by 8 bases, and 18 bases separated the two germline ends.

There are a few counts of this clonotype. This may arise from a read error, as a much more abundant clone is one base away. The chain uses TRBV15 and TRBJ2-6, with D possibly being TRBD1 (5 bases). Germline V gene sequence: CDR1 LNHNV, CDR2 YYDKDF (reference sequence). This CDR3 contains 14 residues. CDR3 bases: TGTGCCACCAGCACAGAATCTGGGGCCAACGTCCGGACTTTC. Protein sequence: CATSTESGANVRTF. The whole variable domain, remainder taken from reference TRBV15 and TRBJ2-6, is DAMVIQNPRYQVTQFGKPVTLSCSQTLNHNVMYWYQQKSSQAPKLLFHYYDKDFNNEADTPDNFQSRRPNTSFCFLDIRSPGLGDTAMYLCATSTESGANVRTFGAGSRLTVL.

This chain uses TRBV4-1 with TRBJ2-7, with 8 bases aligning to TRBD2. The CDR3 is 19 residues long. Germline CDR1 is MGHRA and CDR2 is YSYEKL. V lost 4 bases to trimming and J lost 4 bases; unmatched junction nucleotides: 21. The CDR3 region has the DNA TGCGCCAGCAGCCCTGGGGGAGGTAGCGGGAAAGCCGCCCAATACGAGCAGTACTTC. This sequence encodes CASSPGGGSGKAAQYEQYF.

The V call is TRBV20-1, the J call TRBJ2-1, with D possibly being TRBD2 (5 bases). The CDR3 loop spans 16 amino acids. Deletions cut 2 bases from V and 1 base from J, with 15 bases between. Germline V CDR1 and CDR2: DFQATT, SNEGSKA (reference sequence). This CDR3 is CSARFASGLSYNEQFF. In DNA form, the CDR3 reads TGCAGTGCTAGATTTGCGAGCGGCCTTTCCTACAATGAGCAGTTCTTC.

This clonotype was seen a handful of times. CDR3 loop: CASREGLIYEQYF. The DNA for the CDR3 is TGTGCCAGCCGGGAGGGCCTTATCTACGAGCAGTACTTC. The genes are TRBV11-2 and TRBJ2-7, with 8 bases lining up with TRBD2. Germline CDR1 is SGHAT and CDR2 is FQNNGV. CDR3 length: 13 amino acids. V lost 8 bases, J lost 3 bases, and 6 bases stayed unmatched.

This chain links TRBV5-5 with TRBJ1-5; TRBD1 matches 8 bases. Germline lookup yields CDR1 SGHKS and CDR2 YYEKEE (reference sequence). V shed 0 bases and J 0 bases; nucleotides not matched to a gene: 14. There are 20 residues in the CDR3. In nucleotides, the CDR3 is TGTGCCAGCAGCTTGGCGGCCGGGACAGGACCGTCCTTTAGCAATCAGCCCCAGCATTTT. Translation gives CASSLAAGTGPSFSNQPQHF.

The sample holds a few counts of this clonotype. The V gene is TRBV6-1, the J gene TRBJ2-7, with TRBD2 matching over 8 bases. CDR1 and CDR2 from the germline V gene are MNHNS and SASEGT. V lost 2 bases, J lost 11 bases, and 8 bases stayed unmatched. The CDR3 covers 13 residues. The CDR3 DNA reads as TGTGCCAGCAGTGAAACGGGGGGGAGATCTAAGTACTTC. This gives the protein CASSETGGRSKYF.

This clonotype was detected only a few times. CDR3: CSARPPAIYEQYF. The CDR3 nucleotides are TGCAGTGCTAGACCCCCAGCGATCTACGAGCAGTACTTC. The V gene is TRBV20-1, the J gene TRBJ2-7; D gene unclear. V was cut by 2 bases and J by 3 bases, with 11 bases left in between. Germline CDR1 and CDR2: DFQATT and SNEGSKA (reference sequence). CDR3 length: 13 amino acids.

CDR3 nucleotide sequence: TGCAGTGCTACACGGGACAGGGGAAACACCATATATTTT. Amino acid sequence: CSATRDRGNTIYF. The chain uses TRBV20-1 and TRBJ1-3, with 8 bases aligning to TRBD1. The CDR3 consists of 13 residues. The germline CDR1 and CDR2 sequences are DFQATT and SNEGSKA (reference sequence). The trim removed 4 bases at V and 4 bases at J, leaving 3 bases unmatched.

This chain uses TRBV15 with TRBJ2-1; D unresolved. V lost 0 bases and J 3 bases, leaving 18 bases between the germline ends. The length of the CDR3 is 18 residues. In germline, CDR1 is LNHNV, CDR2 YYDKDF (reference sequence). Here the CDR3 DNA reads TGTGCCACCAGCAGAGACCGCTTTCTGGCAACCAACTACAATGAGCAGTTCTTC. Its protein product is CATSRDRFLATNYNEQFF.

This clonotype has a handful of counts. V usage is TRBV14 and J usage is TRBJ2-3; D may match TRBD1 or TRBD2 (5 bases each). V dropped 4 bases and J dropped 0 bases, with 14 bases sitting between them. The germline V gene has CDR1 SGHDN and CDR2 FVKESK. The CDR3 length is 16 residues. CDR3 DNA: TGTGCCAGCAGCCGATCCGGGACCCTGAGCACAGATACGCAGTATTTT. This encodes CASSRSGTLSTDTQYF.

J is TRBJ2-1 and V is TRBV7-7; either TRBD1 or TRBD2 may supply D (6 bases each). CDR1 and CDR2 (germline): SSHAT, FNYEAQ (reference sequence). V lost 4 bases to trimming and J lost 6 bases, with 22 bases between them. This CDR3 is built from 17 residues. The CDR3 here is CASSSIRGRTQSNEQFF. CDR3 nucleotide sequence: TGTGCCAGCAGCTCGATTCGGGGGCGAACCCAATCCAATGAGCAGTTCTTC.

The rearrangement links TRBV2 to TRBJ2-7; 9 nucleotides align to TRBD1. V lost 5 bases, J lost 0 bases, and 8 bases stayed unmatched. Germline-derived CDR1 and CDR2 are SNHLY and FYNNEI. The CDR3 sequence is 16 residues long. The CDR3 loop reads CASSNGQGRTSYEQYF. The CDR3 DNA reads as TGTGCCAGCAGTAATGGACAGGGGAGAACCTCCTACGAGCAGTACTTC.

The chain uses TRBV10-3 and TRBJ2-3; 11 nucleotides match TRBD2. The V gene's germline CDR1 is ENHRY and CDR2 SYGVKD. Unmatched junction bases numbered 11, after V lost 3 bases and J lost 3 bases. The CDR3 has 18 amino acids. CDR3 sequence (DNA): TGTGCCATCAGTGACCGCCTCGGACTAGCGGGTAAAACAGATACGCAGTATTTT. This translates into CAISDRLGLAGKTDTQYF.

This clonotype was detected a few times. The rearrangement links TRBV18 to TRBJ2-3; 15 bases are shared with TRBD2. The trim removed 4 bases at V and 4 bases at J, leaving 3 bases unmatched. Germline loops: CDR1 KGHSH, CDR2 LQKENI. The CDR3 length is 16 residues. CDR3 nucleotide sequence: TGTGCCAGCTCACGACGGACTAGCGGGGGGGCAGATACGCAGTATTTT. It translates to CASSRRTSGGADTQYF.

Only a few counts were recorded for this clonotype. The V gene is TRBV6-4, the J gene TRBJ1-2, with D unresolved. V shed 5 bases and J shed 8 bases, with 18 bases lying between them. CDR3 length equals 14 residues. Germline values: CDR1 MRHNA, CDR2 SNTAGT. CDR3 residues: CASSLEGWSSGYTF. The DNA for the CDR3 is TGTGCCAGCAGTCTGGAGGGTTGGTCGAGCGGCTACACCTTC.

The J gene is TRBJ2-1, the V gene TRBV20-1; 8 bases are shared with TRBD2. With V trimmed by 6 bases and J by 3 bases, 10 bases remained unmatched. CDR1 and CDR2 (germline): DFQATT, SNEGSKA (reference sequence). The CDR3 spans 15 residues. CDR3 protein: CSAPGSSGNYNEQFF. The CDR3 DNA follows: TGCAGTGCCCCGGGGAGTAGCGGGAACTACAATGAGCAGTTCTTC.

As DNA, the CDR3 is TGCAGTGCTAAGGACGGAAAATATTGGACTAGCGGATACAATGAGCAGTACTTC. This codes for CSAKDGKYWTSGYNEQYF. The gene calls are TRBV20-1 and TRBJ2-1, with 10 bases identical to TRBD2. The tail of the sequence fits TRBJ2-7 better, so the J call may be wrong. Germline V gene data show CDR1 as DFQATT and CDR2 as SNEGSKA (reference sequence). This CDR3 is 18 amino acids long.

The count of this clonotype is one. An end of the junction differs from the germline gene, which may be a read error. The V gene is TRBV20-1, the J gene TRBJ2-7; 7 bases line up with TRBD2. The CDR3 length is 15 residues. Germline V CDR1 and CDR2: DFQATT, SNEGSKA (reference sequence). In DNA form, the CDR3 reads TGCAGTGCTGGAGAGACGACTAGCAGTGCCTACGAGCAGTACTTC. Amino acids: CSAGETTSSAYEQYF.

This clonotype was counted only a few times. The gene calls are TRBV2 and TRBJ2-1; TRBD2 matches 11 bases. CDR3 length: 19 amino acids. Germline V lookup: CDR1 SNHLY, CDR2 FYNNEI. V shed 7 bases, J shed 5 bases, and the junction held 19 bases outside the gene matches. CDR3 nucleotide sequence: TGTGCCAGCATAGGACGGTCTAGCGGGAGGTCCCCCACTAACAATGAGCAGTTCTTC. It encodes CASIGRSSGRSPTNNEQFF.

The count of this clonotype is one. The chain is built from TRBV3-1 and TRBJ1-2, with D unclear. From germline, CDR1 is LGHDT and CDR2 YNNKEL (reference sequence). This CDR3 region has 15 residues. V lost 0 bases and J lost 4, with 12 bases in between. CDR3 amino acids: CASSQDAARSYGYTF. CDR3 nucleotide sequence: TGTGCCAGCAGCCAAGACGCCGCGAGGTCCTATGGCTACACCTTC.

The chain has TRBV29-1 and TRBJ1-1; unclear D gene. The CDR3 is 11 amino acids. The ends were cut back, 6 bases at V and 9 bases at J, with 14 bases in the middle. Germline V gene data show CDR1 as SQVTM and CDR2 as ANQGSEA. The CDR3 nucleotides are TGCAGCGTGGGAAATTTGATACAAGCTTTCTTT. The encoded protein is CSVGNLIQAFF. Full variable domain (missing parts from reference TRBV29-1 and TRBJ1-1): SAVISQKPSRDICQRGTSLTIQCQVDSQVTMMFWYRQQPGQSLTLIATANQGSEATYESGFVIDKFPISRPNLTFSTLTVSNMSPEDSSIYLCSVGNLIQAFFGQGTRLTVV.

J is TRBJ2-7 and V is TRBV20-1, with a weak D call TRBD1 (6 bases). CDR3 length: 15 amino acids. Looked up from germline, CDR1 is DFQATT and CDR2 is SNEGSKA (reference sequence). V was pared by 3 bases and J by 5 bases, with 20 bases between. CDR3 sequence (DNA): TGCAGTGCTAGTTTGGGCAGGGGTCTTTCCCACGAGCAGTACTTC. It encodes CSASLGRGLSHEQYF.

This clonotype has at least ten counts. This sequence joins TRBV7-2 and TRBJ2-3; D is perhaps TRBD2 (6 bases). V shed 3 bases and J shed 0 bases, with 13 bases lying between them. The CDR3 contains 16 residues. Germline V gives CDR1 SGHTA, CDR2 FQGNSA. The CDR3 protein is CASSFDLGLSTDTQYF. CDR3 bases: TGTGCCAGCAGCTTCGATCTGGGACTGAGCACAGATACGCAGTATTTT.

In the case of this clonotype: A clone one base away is much larger, so this may be a read error. The chain links TRBV20-1 to TRBJ2-1, with TRBD2 matching over 12 bases. From germline, CDR1 is DFQATT and CDR2 SNEGSKA (reference sequence). The CDR3 totals 15 residues. CDR3 coding DNA: TGCTGTGTCCTAGCGGGGGGGCATCCCTACAATGAGCAGTTCTTC. Translated: CCVLAGGHPYNEQFF.

This clonotype was counted many times. The chain recombines TRBV29-1 with TRBJ2-3; TRBD2 matches 10 bases. The V gene end was trimmed by 4 bases and the J gene end by 2 bases; junction bases not matched to a gene: 3. The CDR3 has 14 amino acids. CDR1 and CDR2 (germline): SQVTM, ANQGSEA. The CDR3 loop reads CSVAGLANTDTQYF. The CDR3, as DNA: TGCAGCGTTGCGGGACTAGCGAACACAGATACGCAGTATTTT.

This clonotype was seen once. The rearrangement links TRBV13 to TRBJ2-5; tentative D call: TRBD2 (5 bases). This CDR3 spans 17 amino acids. The V and J ends lost 5 bases and 11 bases respectively, with 30 bases between them. The germline gives CDR1 PRHDT, CDR2 FYEKMQ (reference sequence). The CDR3 DNA reads as TGTGCCAGCAGCGCAGCGGAAGGTCTGAGCTCCTACAATGAGCAGTACTTC. Residues: CASSAAEGLSSYNEQYF.